This T cell receptor beta chain stems from a study of molecular identifiers for immune sequencing clone quantification (dated by TCRdb to the late 2010s). For context, the study as a whole: For a replicate experiment, RNA from about 20,000 or 100,000 naive CD8 T cells was divided into five aliquots, of which four were sequenced. This methods study used CD8 T cells to benchmark TCR RNA copy counting and molecular-identifier clustering-based TCR repertoire sequencing (MIDCIRS).

Libraries of naive CD8 T cells were built from approximately 20,000 to 1,000,000 sorted cells, with 10%, 30% or 50% of the purified RNA used. Naive CD8 T cells were FACS-sorted as CD8+CD4-CCR7+CD45RA+ on a BD FACSAria II into RLT Plus buffer. To test detection sensitivity, Jurkat RNA equal to around 10 TCR copies was added to samples of roughly 18,000-1,100,000 naive CD8 T cells. Enrichment of CD8 T cells was performed with RosetteSep CD8+ T Cell Enrichment Cocktail and Ficoll-Paque, after which ACK red cell lysis was carried out. Overall study outcomes, separate from this receptor: In CMV-specific effector cells, over 99% of molecules were held by clones above 20 RNA copies, whereas under 1% of molecules were held by such clones in naive cells. Highly expanded clone sizes could be underestimated because identical TCR molecules may share a barcode. Even against a background of 850,000 to 1,000,000 naive CD8 T cells, spiked-in Jurkat TCR RNA amounting to a single cell's worth was reported to be detectable. When barcode sub-clustering was not used, chimeric consensus sequences inflated TCR diversity, with chimeras reaching as high as 47%. Approximately 3 recovered TCR RNA copies per cell were obtained by modeling, versus around 9.8 by digital PCR, implying a capture efficiency of approximately 30%. The naive libraries included spiked-in Jurkat TCR RNA (around nine copies' worth), and this Jurkat TCR RNA is not part of the donor repertoire.

The CDR3 runs 15 residues from the cysteine to the phenylalanine. The DNA shown is the 45-base CDR3, in frame from base 1. Per the germline V gene, LGHNA is the CDR1 and YSLEER is the CDR2. Libraries were constructed by PCR. Data came from a NextSeq 500. Preparation of bulk TCR libraries followed a previously described approach, with the TCR primers listed in Table S5. The Qiagen AllPrep DNA/RNA kit was used to purify total RNA. Before any analysis, reads coming from multiple sequencing runs of the same library were combined into one pool. The original methods were these. Reads were retained only if the reads had an exact TCR constant sequence, and the retained reads were trimmed to 150 nt and grouped according to their 12-nt molecular barcodes. Reads in each barcode group were sub-clustered using a 15% Levenshtein threshold, and a quality-weighted consensus sequence was built for each RNA molecule. Non-functional sequences were filtered out, along with any lower-count sequence sitting one edit away from another sequence. On the basis of fitting two negative binomial distributions, barcode sub-clusters with fewer than 20% of the maximum read count were discarded. The public reads were reprocessed in TCRdb via fastp at Q25 and MiXCR, keeping in-frame beta chains. Entries that share a CDR3 protein sequence are merged under the most common genes and DNA. The V and J calls were determined by TCRdb, not by the authors. Here the sample has around 470,000 distinct CDR3 sequences; around 25% occur a single time. The ten largest clonotypes hold around 0.79% of the sample.

Points on this clonotype: Its antigen is still unknown. This may arise from a read error, as a much more abundant clone is one base away.

Rearrangement joined TRBV4-3 to TRBJ1-1, with the D gene too uncertain to name. The sample consisted of naive CD8+ T cells from blood, with Jurkat cell RNA spiked in. Reading the label with the study, this specimen's cell subset or site is: FACS-sorted CD8+CD4-CCR7+CD45RA+ naive T cells. This clonotype originated in a human donor in good health. Some libraries in this study had Jurkat cell RNA spiked in. Here is the DNA: TGCGCCAGCAGCCAAGATCCTGCAGCTAACACTGCAGCTTTCTTT. This yields the protein CASSQDPAANTAAFF.